This section outlines one T cell receptor beta chain sequence together with its context. CDR3 length: 13 amino acids. Trimming stripped 0 bases from V and 6 bases from J, with 11 bases between. Per the germline V gene, CDR1 is GTSNPN and CDR2 is SVGIG (reference sequence). Assay: immunoSEQ multiplex PCR; the TCRdb copy retains only in-frame clones and omits some. This sample has about 110,000 clones, with under 95% found just once. This entry comes from a study of T cell changes during pregnancy in multiple sclerosis. The sequence was obtained from a female donor with multiple sclerosis, enrolled in a pregnancy study. The chain has TRBV30 and TRBJ1-1; D might be TRBD1 (6 bases). The source material was peripheral blood, sampled before pregnancy. CDR3 coding DNA: TGTGCCTGGAGTGTCCGAGACAGGTCTGAAGCTTTCTTT. Its translation: CAWSVRDRSEAFF.